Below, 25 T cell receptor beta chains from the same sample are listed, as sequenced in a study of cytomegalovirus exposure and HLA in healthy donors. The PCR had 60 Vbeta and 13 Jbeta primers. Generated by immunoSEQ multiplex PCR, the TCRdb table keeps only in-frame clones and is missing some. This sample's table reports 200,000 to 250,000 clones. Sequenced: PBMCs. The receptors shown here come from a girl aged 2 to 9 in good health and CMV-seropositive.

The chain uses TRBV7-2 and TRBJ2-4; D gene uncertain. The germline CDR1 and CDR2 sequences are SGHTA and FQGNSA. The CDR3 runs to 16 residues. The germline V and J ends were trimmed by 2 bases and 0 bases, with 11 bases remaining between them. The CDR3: CASSLNQALAKNIQYF. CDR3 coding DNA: TGTGCCAGCAGCTTAAACCAGGCCCTAGCCAAAAACATTCAGTACTTC.

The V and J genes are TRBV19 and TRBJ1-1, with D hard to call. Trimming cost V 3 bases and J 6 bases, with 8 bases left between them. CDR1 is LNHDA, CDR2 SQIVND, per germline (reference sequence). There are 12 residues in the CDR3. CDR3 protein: CASSMPRAEAFF. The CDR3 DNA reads TGTGCCAGTAGTATGCCCCGCGCTGAAGCTTTCTTT.

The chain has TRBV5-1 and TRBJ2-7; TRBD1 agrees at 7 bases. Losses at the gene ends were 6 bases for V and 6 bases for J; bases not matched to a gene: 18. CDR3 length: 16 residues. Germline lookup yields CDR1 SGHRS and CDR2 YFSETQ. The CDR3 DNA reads TGCGCCAGCAAAAAAACGAGGGGGCGCGTTGCACCCGAGCAGTACTTC. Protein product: CASKKTRGRVAPEQYF.

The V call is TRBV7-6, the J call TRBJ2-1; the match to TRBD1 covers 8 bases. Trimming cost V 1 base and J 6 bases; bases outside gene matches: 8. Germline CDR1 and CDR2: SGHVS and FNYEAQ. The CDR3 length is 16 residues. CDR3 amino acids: CASSLVLRGPSNEQFF. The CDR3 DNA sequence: TGTGCCAGCAGCTTAGTTCTCAGGGGGCCAAGCAATGAGCAGTTCTTC.

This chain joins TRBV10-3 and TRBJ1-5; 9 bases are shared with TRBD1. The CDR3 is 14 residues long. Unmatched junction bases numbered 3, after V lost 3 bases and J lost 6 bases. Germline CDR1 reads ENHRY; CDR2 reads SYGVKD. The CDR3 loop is CAISEGTGSQPQHF. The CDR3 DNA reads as TGTGCCATCAGTGAAGGGACAGGGAGTCAGCCCCAGCATTTT.

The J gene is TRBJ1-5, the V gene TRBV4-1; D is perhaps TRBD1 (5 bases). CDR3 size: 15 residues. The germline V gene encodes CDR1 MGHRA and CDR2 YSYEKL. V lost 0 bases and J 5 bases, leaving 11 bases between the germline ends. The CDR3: CASSQEDTNDQPQHF. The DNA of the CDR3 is TGCGCCAGCAGCCAAGAGGACACCAACGATCAGCCCCAGCATTTT.

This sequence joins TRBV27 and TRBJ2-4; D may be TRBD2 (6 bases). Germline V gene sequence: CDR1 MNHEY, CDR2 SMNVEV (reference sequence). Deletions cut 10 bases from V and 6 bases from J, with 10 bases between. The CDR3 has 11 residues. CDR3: CATGGGNIQYF. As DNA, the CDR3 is TGTGCCACCGGGGGAGGAAACATTCAGTACTTC.

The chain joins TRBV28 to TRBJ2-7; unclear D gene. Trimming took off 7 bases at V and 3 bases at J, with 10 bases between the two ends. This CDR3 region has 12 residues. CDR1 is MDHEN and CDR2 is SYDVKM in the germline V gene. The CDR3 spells CASNQIHYEQYF. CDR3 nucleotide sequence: TGTGCCAGCAATCAGATCCACTACGAGCAGTACTTC.

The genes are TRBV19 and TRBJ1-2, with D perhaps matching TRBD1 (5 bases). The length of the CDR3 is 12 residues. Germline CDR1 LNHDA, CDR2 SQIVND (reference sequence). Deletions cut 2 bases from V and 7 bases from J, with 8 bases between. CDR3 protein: CASSILGGGYTF. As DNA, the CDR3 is TGTGCCAGTAGTATACTCGGGGGTGGCTACACCTTC.

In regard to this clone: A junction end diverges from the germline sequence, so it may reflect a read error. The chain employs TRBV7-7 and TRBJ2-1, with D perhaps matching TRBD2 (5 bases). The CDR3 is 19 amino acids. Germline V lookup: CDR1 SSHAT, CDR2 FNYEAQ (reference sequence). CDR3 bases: TGTGCTAGCAGCTTAGCTTCATCCCGAACTAGACCTACCTACAATGAGCAGTTCTTC. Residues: CASSLASSRTRPTYNEQFF.

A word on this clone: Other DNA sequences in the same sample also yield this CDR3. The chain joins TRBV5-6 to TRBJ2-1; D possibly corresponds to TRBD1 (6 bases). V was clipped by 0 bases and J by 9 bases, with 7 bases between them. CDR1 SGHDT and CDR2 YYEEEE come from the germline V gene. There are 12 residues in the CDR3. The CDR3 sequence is CASSLGGGEQFF. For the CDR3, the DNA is TGTGCCAGCAGCTTGGGAGGGGGTGAGCAGTTCTTC.

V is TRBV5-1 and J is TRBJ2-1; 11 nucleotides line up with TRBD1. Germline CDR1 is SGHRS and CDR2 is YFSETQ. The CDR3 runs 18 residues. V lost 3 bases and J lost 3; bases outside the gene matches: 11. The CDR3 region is CASSWTGGALAVYNEQFF. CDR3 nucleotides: TGCGCCAGCAGCTGGACAGGGGGCGCCCTAGCGGTCTACAATGAGCAGTTCTTC. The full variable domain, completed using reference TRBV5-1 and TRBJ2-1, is KAGVTQTPRYLIKTRGQQVTLSCSPISGHRSVSWYQQTPGQGLQFLFEYFSETQRNKGNFPGRFSGRQFSNSRSEMNVSTLELGDSALYLCASSWTGGALAVYNEQFFGPGTRLTVL.

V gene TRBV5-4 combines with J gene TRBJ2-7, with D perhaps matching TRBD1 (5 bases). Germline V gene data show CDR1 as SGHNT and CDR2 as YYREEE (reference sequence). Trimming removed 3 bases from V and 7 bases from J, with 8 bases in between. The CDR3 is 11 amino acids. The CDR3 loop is CASSSQGEQYF. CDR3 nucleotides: TGTGCCAGCAGCTCCCAGGGAGAGCAGTACTTC.

CDR3 sequence (DNA): TGTGCCAGCTGGATGGGACTAGTAAATTACAATGAGCAGTTCTTC. It codes for CASWMGLVNYNEQFF. The rearrangement joins TRBV2 to TRBJ2-1; 8 nucleotides match TRBD2. CDR1 and CDR2 (germline): SNHLY, FYNNEI. CDR3 length equals 15 residues. The J segment lost 4 bases and the V segment lost 8 bases, leaving 10 bases of the junction unmatched.

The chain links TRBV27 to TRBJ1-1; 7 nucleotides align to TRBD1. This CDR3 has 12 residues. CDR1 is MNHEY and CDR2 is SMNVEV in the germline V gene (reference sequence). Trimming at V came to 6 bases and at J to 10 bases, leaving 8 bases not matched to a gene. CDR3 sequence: CASSPLQGIAFF. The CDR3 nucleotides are TGTGCCAGCAGCCCCCTACAGGGGATAGCTTTCTTT.

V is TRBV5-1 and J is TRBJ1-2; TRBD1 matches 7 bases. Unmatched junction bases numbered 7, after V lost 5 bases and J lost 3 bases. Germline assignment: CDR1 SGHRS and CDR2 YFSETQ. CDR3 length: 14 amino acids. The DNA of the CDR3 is TGCGCCAGCAGTCCTACTGGGACAGACTATGGCTACACCTTC. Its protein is CASSPTGTDYGYTF.

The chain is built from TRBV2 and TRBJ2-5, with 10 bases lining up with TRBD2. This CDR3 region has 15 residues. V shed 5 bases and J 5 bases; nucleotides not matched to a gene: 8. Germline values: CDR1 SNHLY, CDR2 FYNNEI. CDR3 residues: CASSPASGSLETQYF. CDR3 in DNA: TGTGCCAGCAGTCCTGCTAGCGGGAGCTTGGAGACCCAGTACTTC. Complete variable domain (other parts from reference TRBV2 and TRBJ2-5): EPEVTQTPSHQVTQMGQEVILRCVPISNHLYFYWYRQILGQKVEFLVSFYNNEISEKSEIFDDQFSVERPDGSNFTLKIRSTKLEDSAMYFCASSPASGSLETQYFGPGTRLLVL.

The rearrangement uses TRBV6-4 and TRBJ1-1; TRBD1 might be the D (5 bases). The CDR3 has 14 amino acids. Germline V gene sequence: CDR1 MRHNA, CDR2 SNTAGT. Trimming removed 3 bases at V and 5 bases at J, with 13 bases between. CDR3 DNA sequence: TGTGCCAGCAGTGAGGGGGGAGGAAGGACTGAAGCTTTCTTT. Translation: CASSEGGGRTEAFF.

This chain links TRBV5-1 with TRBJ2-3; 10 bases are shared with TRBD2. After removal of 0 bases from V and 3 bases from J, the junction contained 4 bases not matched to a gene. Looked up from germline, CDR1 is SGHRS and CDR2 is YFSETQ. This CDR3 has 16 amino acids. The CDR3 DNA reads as TGCGCCAGCAGCTTGGGTAATAGCGGGGGGACAGATACGCAGTATTTT. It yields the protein CASSLGNSGGTDTQYF.

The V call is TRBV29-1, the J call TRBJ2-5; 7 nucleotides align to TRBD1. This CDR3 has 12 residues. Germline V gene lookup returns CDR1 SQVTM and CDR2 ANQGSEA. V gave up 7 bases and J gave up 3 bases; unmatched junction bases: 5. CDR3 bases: TGCAGCGCAACCACAGGGGAAGAGACCCAGTACTTC. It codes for CSATTGEETQYF. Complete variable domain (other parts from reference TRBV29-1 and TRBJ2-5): SAVISQKPSRDICQRGTSLTIQCQVDSQVTMMFWYRQQPGQSLTLIATANQGSEATYESGFVIDKFPISRPNLTFSTLTVSNMSPEDSSIYLCSATTGEETQYFGPGTRLLVL.

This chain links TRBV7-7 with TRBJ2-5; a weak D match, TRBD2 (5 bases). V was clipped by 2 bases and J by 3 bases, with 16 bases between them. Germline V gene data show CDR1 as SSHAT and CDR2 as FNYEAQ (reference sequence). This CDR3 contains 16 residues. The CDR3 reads CASSLISWEMKETQYF. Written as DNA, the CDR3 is TGTGCCAGCAGCTTAATAAGTTGGGAGATGAAAGAGACCCAGTACTTC.

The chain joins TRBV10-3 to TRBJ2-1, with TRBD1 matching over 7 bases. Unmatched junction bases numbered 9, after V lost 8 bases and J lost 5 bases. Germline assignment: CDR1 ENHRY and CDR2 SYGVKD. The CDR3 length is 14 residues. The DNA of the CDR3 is TGTGCCATCGGACGACAGGGCGGCAACAATGAGCAGTTCTTC. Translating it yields CAIGRQGGNNEQFF.

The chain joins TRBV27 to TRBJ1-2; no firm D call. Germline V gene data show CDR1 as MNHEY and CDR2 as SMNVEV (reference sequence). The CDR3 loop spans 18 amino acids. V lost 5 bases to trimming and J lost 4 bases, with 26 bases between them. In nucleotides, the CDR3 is TGTGCCAGCAGTCTCCTGCCTTCCCTAGACGCATCTCCCTATGGCTACACCTTC. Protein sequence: CASSLLPSLDASPYGYTF.

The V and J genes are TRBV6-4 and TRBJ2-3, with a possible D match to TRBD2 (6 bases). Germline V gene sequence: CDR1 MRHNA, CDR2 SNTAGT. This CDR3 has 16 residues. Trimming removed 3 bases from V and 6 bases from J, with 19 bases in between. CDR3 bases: TGTGCCAGCAGTGAGGAGGGCGGGGAGGTCTCCGATACGCAGTATTTT. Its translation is CASSEEGGEVSDTQYF.

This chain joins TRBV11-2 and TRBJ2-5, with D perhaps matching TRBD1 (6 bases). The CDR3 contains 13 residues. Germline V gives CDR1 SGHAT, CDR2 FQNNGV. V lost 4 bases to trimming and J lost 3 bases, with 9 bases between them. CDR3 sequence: CASSSGQKETQYF. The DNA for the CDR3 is TGTGCCAGCAGCTCCGGACAGAAAGAGACCCAGTACTTC. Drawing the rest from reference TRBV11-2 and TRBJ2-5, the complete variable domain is EAGVAQSPRYKIIEKRQSVAFWCNPISGHATLYWYQQILGQGPKLLIQFQNNGVVDDSQLPKDRFSAERLKGVDSTLKIQPAKLEDSAVYLCASSSGQKETQYFGPGTRLLVL.